These 17 T cell receptor beta chains were sequenced from one sample in a study of human T cells and chemical hapten exposure. Time point here: patch test 2, 6 weeks after DPC sensitization. Regarding treatment: therapeutic diphenylcyclopropenone sensitization with weekly scalp DPC. TCRdb re-derived calls from the RACE reads in MiXCR, one entry per CDR3 protein. The sample includes 40,000 to 45,000 distinct CDR3 sequences, more than 8.5% of them seen just once. Material: whole blood, obtained in connection with sensitization to the hapten diphenylcyclopropenone (DPC). Source of these receptors: a woman between 35 and 50 years old with alopecia areata. Some clones in this sample may be carry-over from other donors' samples.

This clonotype occurred many times. This chain uses TRBV20-1 with TRBJ2-3; 9 bases match TRBD1. The germline V gene encodes CDR1 DFQATT and CDR2 SNEGSKA (reference sequence). This CDR3 has 14 amino acids. With 3 bases clipped from V and 5 bases from J, the junction kept 6 bases outside the gene matches. The CDR3 loop is CSASRDRVEDTQYF. CDR3 sequence (DNA): TGCAGTGCTAGCAGGGACAGGGTTGAAGATACGCAGTATTTT.

Ten or more counts support this clonotype. V gene TRBV20-1 combines with J gene TRBJ2-7; weak D call: TRBD2 (6 bases). Per germline, CDR1 DFQATT and CDR2 SNEGSKA (reference sequence). This CDR3 is built from 15 residues. Trimming took off 6 bases at V and 3 bases at J, with 21 bases between the two ends. CDR3 DNA sequence: TGCAGTGCCGCTCCCCCGGACTATTCGGGCTACGAGCAGTACTTC. The encoded protein is CSAAPPDYSGYEQYF.

This clonotype was picked up many times. The chain recombines TRBV6-6 with TRBJ1-6, with a tentative D call TRBD1 (6 bases). The CDR3 has 17 residues. Germline V lookup: CDR1 MNHNY, CDR2 SVGAGI (reference sequence). V was pared by 6 bases and J by 2 bases, with 17 bases between. In nucleotides, the CDR3 is TGTGCCAGCAGCACGTCTACCAGGGGAACCTATAATTCACCCCTCCACTTT. Translating gives CASSTSTRGTYNSPLHF.

The V call is TRBV27, the J call TRBJ2-3, with D possibly matching TRBD1 (6 bases). The CDR3 totals 15 residues. CDR1 and CDR2 (germline): MNHEY, SMNVEV (reference sequence). Trimming cost V 5 bases and J 2 bases, with 14 bases left between them. The CDR3 loop is CASSEPGHHTDTQYF. The CDR3 region has the DNA TGTGCCAGCAGTGAACCGGGACACCACACAGATACGCAGTATTTT.

This clonotype appeared many times. The gene calls are TRBV24-1 and TRBJ2-2, with TRBD1 matching over 9 bases. Germline CDR1 is KGHDR and CDR2 is SFDVKD. The CDR3 spans 17 residues. J lost 5 bases, V lost 3 bases, and 9 bases had no gene match. The chain's CDR3 is CATSDVLGQGGTGELFF. The CDR3 DNA is TGTGCCACCAGTGATGTCCTGGGACAGGGAGGGACCGGGGAGCTGTTTTTT.

This clonotype was picked up many times. In DNA, the CDR3 is TGTGCCAGCAGTCAACAGGACACCGGGGAGCTGTTTTTT. Protein sequence: CASSQQDTGELFF. This rearrangement joins TRBV6-1 to TRBJ2-2; weak D call: TRBD1 (5 bases). CDR1 and CDR2 from the germline V gene are MNHNS and SASEGT. The CDR3 spans 13 residues. V was trimmed by 5 bases and J by 3 bases, leaving 7 bases between them.

The sample holds many counts of this clonotype. The chain employs TRBV5-1 and TRBJ2-3; a weak D match, TRBD1 (6 bases). The CDR3 has 14 residues. Germline-derived CDR1 and CDR2 are SGHRS and YFSETQ. The germline V and J ends were trimmed by 7 bases and 0 bases, with 12 bases remaining between them. For the CDR3, the DNA is TGCGCCAGCCGAAAACAGGGTAGCACAGATACGCAGTATTTT. Its translation is CASRKQGSTDTQYF.

This clonotype was counted between two and nine times. V gene TRBV7-9 combines with J gene TRBJ2-2; D is unresolved. This CDR3 comprises 12 residues. The germline CDR1 and CDR2 sequences are SEHNR and FQNEAQ (reference sequence). V was shortened by 2 bases and J by 9 bases, with 7 bases between the two germline ends. This CDR3 reads CASSLSPRELFF. CDR3 bases: TGTGCCAGCAGCTTATCCCCGAGGGAGCTGTTTTTT.

The V gene is TRBV2, the J gene TRBJ1-1, with D hard to call. CDR3 length: 14 residues. Germline CDR1 reads SNHLY; CDR2 reads FYNNEI. V gave up 0 bases and J gave up 0 bases, with 5 bases separating them. DNA for the CDR3: TGTGCCAGCAGTGAAGCCGGTGTGAACACTGAAGCTTTCTTT. Translating gives CASSEAGVNTEAFF.

This clonotype has at least ten counts. The rearrangement joins TRBV20-1 to TRBJ2-3, with 7 bases that match TRBD2. Losses at the gene ends were 7 bases for V and 0 bases for J; bases not matched to a gene: 4. CDR3 length: 13 amino acids. Germline V gives CDR1 DFQATT, CDR2 SNEGSKA (reference sequence). The chain's CDR3 is CSVLATSTDTQYF. CDR3 bases: TGCAGTGTACTAGCGACCAGCACAGATACGCAGTATTTT.

The table lists this clonotype with a few counts. The rearrangement uses TRBV3-1 and TRBJ1-2, with 9 positions matching TRBD1. This CDR3 comprises 13 residues. Germline-derived CDR1 and CDR2 are LGHDT and YNNKEL (reference sequence). Germline trimming cut 3 bases from V and 8 bases from J; bases unmatched to any gene: 4. Here the CDR3 reads CASSQGTGQGYTF. The DNA for the CDR3 is TGTGCCAGCAGCCAGGGGACAGGGCAGGGCTACACCTTC. Combining the CDR3 with reference TRBV3-1 and TRBJ1-2 gives the whole variable domain DTAVSQTPKYLVTQMGNDKSIKCEQNLGHDTMYWYKQDSKKFLKIMFSYNNKELIINETVPNRFSPKSPDKAHLNLHINSLELGDSAVYFCASSQGTGQGYTFGSGTRLTVV.

Only a few counts were recorded for this clonotype. The chain is built from TRBV9 and TRBJ2-3; D unclear. Between the trimmed V and J ends, which lost 2 bases and 5 bases, there was a span of 12 bases. The CDR3 loop spans 14 amino acids. Germline CDR1 and CDR2: SGDLS and YYNGEE. The CDR3 nucleotides read TGTGCCAGCAGCGTTAATAGAATCGGAGATACGCAGTATTTT. Translated: CASSVNRIGDTQYF.

The rearrangement joins TRBV5-6 to TRBJ2-7; TRBD1 or TRBD2 may be the D gene (5 bases each). CDR1 and CDR2 from the germline V gene are SGHDT and YYEEEE. The V gene lost 4 bases and the J gene lost 1 base, with 12 bases spanning the gap. The length of the CDR3 is 14 residues. The CDR3 spells CASSAERGSYEQYF. CDR3 DNA sequence: TGTGCCAGCAGCGCGGAGAGGGGTTCCTACGAGCAGTACTTC.

Worth noting for this clonotype: This may be a read error: a much more frequent sequence differs by one nucleotide. The chain uses TRBV3-1 and TRBJ2-7; 7 bases are a match to TRBD1. CDR3 length: 15 residues. Losses at the gene ends were 1 base for V and 6 bases for J; bases not matched to a gene: 9. In germline, CDR1 is LGHDT, CDR2 YNNKEL (reference sequence). The CDR3 DNA reads TGTGCCAGCAGCCAAGCGAGGGGGCGGGTGCGCGAGCAGTACTTC. It codes for CASSQARGRVREQYF.

The table lists this clonotype with many counts. The chain combines TRBV20-1 with TRBJ1-5; D may be TRBD1 (5 bases). The CDR3 has 15 amino acids. CDR1 is DFQATT and CDR2 is SNEGSKA in the germline V gene (reference sequence). Between the trimmed V and J ends, which lost 3 bases and 7 bases, there was a span of 19 bases. CDR3 in DNA: TGCAGTGCTAGTGGGGCCGGCACCCCGGGGCAGCCCCAGCATTTT. Its protein is CSASGAGTPGQPQHF.

Many counts were recorded for this clonotype. The chain employs TRBV4-2 and TRBJ1-4; a possible D gene is TRBD1 (6 bases). V lost 0 bases to trimming and J lost 5 bases, with 13 bases between them. The V gene's germline CDR1 is LGHNA and CDR2 YNFKEQ. The CDR3 spans 16 residues. CDR3 in DNA: TGTGCCAGCAGCCAAGAAACGGGGGGCCTCAATGAAAAACTGTTTTTT. Translated, it gives CASSQETGGLNEKLFF.

The V call is TRBV19, the J call TRBJ1-6; TRBD1 matches 7 bases. Trimming at V came to 6 bases and at J to 5 bases, leaving 4 bases not matched to a gene. The CDR3 has 14 residues. Germline CDR1 and CDR2: LNHDA and SQIVND (reference sequence). CDR3 sequence: CASSHGTDNSPLHF. The CDR3 DNA follows: TGTGCCAGTAGCCATGGGACAGATAATTCACCCCTCCACTTT.